This passage covers 19 T cell receptor beta chains from one sample sequenced in a study of blood T cell repertoires in COVID-19. Profiled with immunoSEQ multiplex PCR; TCRdb holds only in-frame clones, not every one. The sample gives 120,000 or so clones, 85% to 90% of which show up once; 1.5% to 1.9% is in the top ten. Sequencing used peripheral blood. All receptors come from a human donor in a cohort sampled during active COVID-19.

The chain links TRBV11-3 to TRBJ2-2; TRBD1 matches at 7 bases. Per germline, CDR1 SGHNT and CDR2 YENEEA. V was clipped by 1 base and J by 7 bases; unmatched bases: 3. This CDR3 has 14 amino acids. This chain's CDR3 is CASSLARQGGELFF. CDR3 bases: TGTGCCAGCAGCTTAGCACGACAGGGCGGGGAGCTGTTTTTT.

The V and J genes are TRBV24-1 and TRBJ2-1; 12 bases are shared with TRBD2. V was pared by 5 bases and J by 5 bases, with 6 bases of the junction left unmatched. CDR3 length equals 16 residues. CDR1 and CDR2 from the germline V gene are KGHDR and SFDVKD. This chain's CDR3 is CATSGTSGTSNNEQFF. CDR3 nucleotides: TGTGCCACCAGTGGGACTAGCGGGACCTCAAACAATGAGCAGTTCTTC.

The J gene is TRBJ2-1, the V gene TRBV28; 10 nucleotides align to TRBD2. The V and J ends lost 7 bases and 14 bases, in that order; junction bases with no gene match: 14. This CDR3 is built from 14 residues. Looked up from germline, CDR1 is MDHEN and CDR2 is SYDVKM. The CDR3 loop is CASTDPGLALVKFF. The CDR3 DNA follows: TGTGCCAGCACAGACCCGGGACTAGCGTTAGTTAAGTTCTTC.

The chain links TRBV4-1 to TRBJ2-7, with 8 bases lining up with TRBD2. J lost 0 bases, V lost 2 bases, and 9 bases had no gene match. The CDR3 is made up of 17 amino acids. The germline V gene encodes CDR1 MGHRA and CDR2 YSYEKL. The DNA of the CDR3 is TGCGCCAGCAGCCAAACCGCTAGCGGGCGTAGCTCCTACGAGCAGTACTTC. It specifies CASSQTASGRSSYEQYF.

The CDR3 spells CASSLAGGRNTQYF. In DNA, the CDR3 is TGTGCCAGCAGTCTAGCGGGGGGGCGGAATACGCAGTATTTT. The V call is TRBV6-5, the J call TRBJ2-3; TRBD2 agrees at 12 bases. Germline-derived CDR1 and CDR2 are MNHEY and SVGAGI. Trimming at V came to 5 bases and at J to 7 bases, leaving 4 bases not matched to a gene. This CDR3 is built from 14 residues.

This clone was found a few times. The chain combines TRBV6-6 with TRBJ2-5; D remains unclear. The germline gives CDR1 MNHNY, CDR2 SVGAGI (reference sequence). V was pared by 4 bases and J by 3 bases, with 12 bases between. This CDR3 region has 14 residues. The CDR3 here is CASSLREVKETQYF. The CDR3 DNA is TGTGCCAGCAGTTTGCGCGAGGTTAAAGAGACCCAGTACTTC.

This sequence joins TRBV28 and TRBJ1-1; possibly TRBD1 for D (5 bases). V lost 6 bases and J 5 bases, leaving 13 bases between the germline ends. The CDR3 extends over 13 amino acids. Germline-derived CDR1 and CDR2 are MDHEN and SYDVKM. CDR3 DNA: TGTGCCAGCAGCATGGGGGGTCGAACTGAAGCTTTCTTT. Its translation is CASSMGGRTEAFF.

This clone has a single count. This chain joins TRBV2 and TRBJ2-5; tentative D call: TRBD1 (6 bases). Trimming shortened V by 6 bases and J by 3 bases, and 14 bases separated the two germline ends. The germline CDR1 and CDR2 sequences are SNHLY and FYNNEI. The CDR3 extends over 14 amino acids. CDR3 DNA: TGTGCCAGCAGGTTCATGAGGACAGAAGAGACCCAGTACTTC. As protein: CASRFMRTEETQYF.

The J gene is TRBJ1-5, the V gene TRBV18; 7 bases align to TRBD1. CDR3 length: 15 residues. The germline CDR1 and CDR2 sequences are KGHSH and LQKENI. Losses at the gene ends were 6 bases for V and 3 bases for J; bases not matched to a gene: 8. CDR3 DNA sequence: TGTGCCAGCTCCCCAAAGGGGGCCAACAATCAGCCCCAGCATTTT. It translates to CASSPKGANNQPQHF. Looking up the rest from reference TRBV18 and TRBJ1-5 gives the full variable domain: NAGVMQNPRHLVRRRGQEARLRCSPMKGHSHVYWYRQLPEEGLKFMVYLQKENIIDESGMPKERFSAEFPKEGPSILRIQQVVRGDSAAYFCASSPKGANNQPQHFGDGTRLSIL.

V usage is TRBV19 and J usage is TRBJ2-7; 8 nucleotides line up with TRBD1. The CDR3 covers 13 residues. The trim removed 3 bases at V and 5 bases at J, leaving 3 bases unmatched. CDR1 is LNHDA, CDR2 SQIVND, per germline (reference sequence). The CDR3 bases are TGTGCCAGTAGTATTCAGGGGGCGGACGAGCAGTACTTC. Protein product: CASSIQGADEQYF.

The V and J genes are TRBV15 and TRBJ1-5; maybe TRBD1 (5 bases). Germline V gene data show CDR1 as LNHNV and CDR2 as YYDKDF (reference sequence). The CDR3 is 15 residues long. V was cut by 8 bases and J by 5 bases, with 19 bases left in between. CDR3 DNA: TGTGCCACCGGGTCTACTCCGACAGAGTATCAGCCCCAGCATTTT. Protein sequence: CATGSTPTEYQPQHF. The variable domain in full, completed from reference TRBV15 and TRBJ1-5, reads DAMVIQNPRYQVTQFGKPVTLSCSQTLNHNVMYWYQQKSSQAPKLLFHYYDKDFNNEADTPDNFQSRRPNTSFCFLDIRSPGLGDTAMYLCATGSTPTEYQPQHFGDGTRLSIL.

The V gene is TRBV6-5, the J gene TRBJ1-2; TRBD1 might be the D (5 bases). The V gene's germline CDR1 is MNHEY and CDR2 SVGAGI. The V end lost 6 bases, the J end lost 6 bases, and 17 bases lay between the germline ends. The CDR3 runs to 14 residues. The CDR3 reads CASSPWGESDGYTF. DNA of the CDR3: TGTGCCAGCAGCCCCTGGGGGGAAAGCGATGGCTACACCTTC.

The chain uses TRBV11-2 and TRBJ2-7, with 9 bases fitting TRBD1. The CDR3 totals 18 residues. Germline CDR1 is SGHAT and CDR2 is FQNNGV. Germline trimming cut 0 bases from V and 3 bases from J; bases unmatched to any gene: 12. The CDR3 nucleotides read TGTGCCAGCAGCTTAGATCATTTTAGGACAGGGGTTTACTACGAGCAGTACTTC. The encoded protein is CASSLDHFRTGVYYEQYF.

This chain uses TRBV24-1 with TRBJ2-5; TRBD2 agrees at 7 bases. The length of the CDR3 is 15 residues. Germline CDR1 KGHDR, CDR2 SFDVKD. V dropped 4 bases and J dropped 3; count of bases not matched to a gene: 7. CDR3 in amino acids: CATSEARAGEETQYF. In DNA, the CDR3 is TGTGCCACCAGTGAAGCCCGGGCGGGAGAAGAGACCCAGTACTTC.

The chain uses TRBV28 and TRBJ2-1, with a possible D match to TRBD2 (7 bases). With 3 bases removed from V and 2 bases from J, the gap between germline ends came to 14 bases. This CDR3 has 16 amino acids. Germline V gene data show CDR1 as MDHEN and CDR2 as SYDVKM. CDR3 loop: CASSLGGRGPYNEQFF. Here the CDR3 DNA reads TGTGCCAGCAGTTTGGGGGGGCGGGGTCCCTACAATGAGCAGTTCTTC.

The chain links TRBV9 to TRBJ2-3, with 8 bases fitting TRBD2. The germline gives CDR1 SGDLS, CDR2 YYNGEE. Trimming took 0 bases from V and 4 from J; bases not matched to a gene: 4. This CDR3 contains 15 residues. The CDR3 is CASSVGAGGADTQYF. The CDR3 nucleotides are TGTGCCAGCAGCGTAGGGGCGGGGGGCGCAGATACGCAGTATTTT.

To note about this clone: This same CDR3 is encoded by further DNA sequences in the sample. The V gene is TRBV19, the J gene TRBJ2-7; D possibly corresponds to TRBD1 (6 bases). This CDR3 comprises 14 residues. Trimming removed 1 base from V and 5 bases from J, with 12 bases in between. Germline lookup yields CDR1 LNHDA and CDR2 SQIVND (reference sequence). The CDR3 nucleotides read TGTGCCAGTAGTATAGGGGGGCCCCCGGACGAGCAGTACTTC. Residues: CASSIGGPPDEQYF.

This chain joins TRBV27 and TRBJ1-2; TRBD1 matches 7 bases. The J segment lost 0 bases and the V segment lost 6 bases, leaving 4 bases of the junction unmatched. Germline V gene data show CDR1 as MNHEY and CDR2 as SMNVEV (reference sequence). CDR3 length: 14 amino acids. The CDR3 protein is CASSTGVTNYGYTF. CDR3 DNA: TGTGCCAGCAGCACAGGGGTAACTAACTATGGCTACACCTTC.

The chain carries TRBV5-1 and TRBJ2-1, with 9 bases fitting TRBD2. Trimming took 4 bases from V and 6 from J; bases not matched to a gene: 11. CDR3 length: 16 amino acids. Germline CDR1 and CDR2: SGHRS and YFSETQ. DNA of the CDR3: TGCGCCAGCAGCCCCTTTGGCGGGAGGGCCGGCAATGAGCAGTTCTTC. It is translated as CASSPFGGRAGNEQFF.